This T cell receptor (beta chain) was sequenced during a study of STAT3 mutations in large granular lymphocyte leukemia. The CDR3 runs to 16 residues. Germline CDR1 is SGHNT and CDR2 is YYREEE (reference sequence). V was cut by 0 bases and J by 3 bases, with 14 bases left in between. The method was immunoSEQ multiplex PCR; TCRdb's version includes in-frame clones alone and lacks a portion of them. In the table there are about 9,400 clones, roughly 89% of which are singletons. As to this clone: Its antigen is undetermined.

The study, taken as a whole, reports: At least one immunodominant TCR beta clonotype appeared in every T-cell large granular lymphocyte leukemia patient.

The V and J genes are TRBV5-4 and TRBJ2-3; D is undetermined. The TCR sequence derives from a man aged 80 or over with T-cell large granular lymphocyte leukemia. Some clones in this sample may be carry-over from other donors' samples. Sequencing input: peripheral blood mononuclear cells. Written as DNA, the CDR3 is TGTGCCAGCAGCTTGGGCCCTGTTCTTGGTACAGATACGCAGTATTTT. It codes for CASSLGPVLGTDTQYF.